The 23 T cell receptor beta chains given below trace back to one sample, sequenced in a study of blood T cell repertoires in COVID-19. The table came from immunoSEQ multiplex PCR; TCRdb's copy has only in-frame clones and leaves some out. Counted here are roughly 180,000 clones, roughly 86% occurring once; the ten biggest clones make up around 0.99%. Sequences were obtained from peripheral blood. The receptor set was obtained from a young man with acute or convalescent COVID-19.

The V gene is TRBV3-1 (or the pseudogene TRBV3-2), the J gene TRBJ2-7, with 11 bases identical to TRBD2. The CDR3 totals 14 residues. Trimming cost V 3 bases and J 3 bases; bases outside gene matches: 1. Germline V gene sequence: CDR1 LGHDT, CDR2 YNNKEL (reference sequence). The DNA for the CDR3 is TGTGCCAGCAGCCAGGGACTAGCGGACTACGAGCAGTACTTC. Its translation: CASSQGLADYEQYF.

The rearrangement joins TRBV6-1 to TRBJ1-6; a weak D match, TRBD1 (5 bases). Trimming pared 2 bases from V and 0 bases from J, leaving 17 bases between. The CDR3 has 19 residues. Germline CDR1 MNHNS, CDR2 SASEGT. CDR3 bases: TGTGCCAGCAGTGAAAAAGGCAGGGTAGGATCCTCCTATAATTCACCCCTCCACTTT. Encoded protein: CASSEKGRVGSSYNSPLHF.

V is TRBV9 and J is TRBJ1-1; no reliable D call. Germline V gene lookup returns CDR1 SGDLS and CDR2 YYNGEE. With 4 bases removed from V and 3 bases from J, the gap between germline ends came to 13 bases. CDR3 size: 14 residues. The CDR3 spells CASSLRTDYTEAFF. The CDR3 DNA reads as TGTGCCAGCAGCCTTCGGACGGACTACACTGAAGCTTTCTTT.

The chain uses TRBV6-6 and TRBJ1-2; TRBD1 matches at 9 bases. Germline trimming cut 6 bases from V and 7 bases from J; bases unmatched to any gene: 15. Germline values: CDR1 MNHNY, CDR2 SVGAGI (reference sequence). This CDR3 contains 16 residues. CDR3 nucleotides: TGTGCCAGCAGGGGGGTCGGGACAGGGACAAGAACTGGCTACACCTTC. This codes for CASRGVGTGTRTGYTF.

This chain joins TRBV3-1 (or the pseudogene TRBV3-2) and TRBJ1-3; 7 bases align to TRBD1. The CDR3 contains 14 residues. Trimming removed 4 bases from V and 4 bases from J; junction bases left unmatched: 4. Germline assignment: CDR1 LGHDT and CDR2 YNNKEL (reference sequence). The CDR3 sequence is CASSLQGDGNTIYF. The CDR3 region has the DNA TGTGCCAGCAGCCTCCAGGGGGACGGAAACACCATATATTTT.

This chain joins TRBV9 and TRBJ1-6, with D uncertain. Germline V gives CDR1 SGDLS, CDR2 YYNGEE. The CDR3 sequence is 14 residues long. V gave up 4 bases and J gave up 10 bases, with 15 bases separating them. The CDR3 region has the DNA TGTGCCAGCAGCCCAGGTAGCGGTCGGTCACCCCTCCACTTT. Protein product: CASSPGSGRSPLHF.

The rearrangement links TRBV6-5 to TRBJ2-5; 11 positions match TRBD2. Germline-derived CDR1 and CDR2 are MNHEY and SVGAGI. The V gene end was trimmed by 6 bases and the J gene end by 2 bases; junction bases not matched to a gene: 5. This CDR3 region has 15 residues. Here the CDR3 reads CASSIAGGTQETQYF. CDR3 DNA: TGTGCCAGCAGCATAGCGGGGGGGACACAAGAGACCCAGTACTTC.

This clone has only a few counts. The chain joins TRBV3-1 (or the pseudogene TRBV3-2) to TRBJ1-1; a weak D match, TRBD1 (5 bases). V was shortened by 1 base and J by 4 bases, with 10 bases between the two germline ends. Germline CDR1 is LGHDT and CDR2 is YNNKEL (reference sequence). The CDR3 runs 14 residues. CDR3 amino acids: CASSQASGFTEAFF. The CDR3 coding sequence is TGTGCCAGCAGCCAAGCTTCAGGGTTCACTGAAGCTTTCTTT.

This chain connects TRBV10-3 to TRBJ2-2; 10 bases fit TRBD2. Germline-derived CDR1 and CDR2 are ENHRY and SYGVKD. The CDR3 length is 14 residues. V was clipped by 5 bases and J by 3 bases; unmatched bases: 0. In DNA form, the CDR3 reads TGTGCCATCAGTAGCGGGGGGGACACCGGGGAGCTGTTTTTT. Translated, it gives CAISSGGDTGELFF.

The chain couples TRBV2 to TRBJ1-6; 7 bases fit TRBD1. The CDR3 runs to 15 residues. Germline V gene lookup returns CDR1 SNHLY and CDR2 FYNNEI. V shed 3 bases and J 7 bases; nucleotides not matched to a gene: 6. The CDR3: CASSEEGARNSPLHF. For the CDR3, the DNA is TGTGCCAGCAGTGAGGAGGGGGCAAGGAATTCACCCCTCCACTTT.

The chain couples TRBV18 to TRBJ1-5, with 12 bases that match TRBD1. The CDR3 is 16 residues long. The germline V gene encodes CDR1 KGHSH and CDR2 LQKENI. The V gene end was trimmed by 3 bases and the J gene end by 4 bases; junction bases not matched to a gene: 4. CDR3 amino acids: CASSPGQGAGNQPQHF. The DNA of the CDR3 is TGTGCCAGCTCACCGGGACAGGGGGCGGGTAATCAGCCCCAGCATTTT. The variable domain in full, completed from reference TRBV18 and TRBJ1-5, reads NAGVMQNPRHLVRRRGQEARLRCSPMKGHSHVYWYRQLPEEGLKFMVYLQKENIIDESGMPKERFSAEFPKEGPSILRIQQVVRGDSAAYFCASSPGQGAGNQPQHFGDGTRLSIL.

This sequence joins TRBV9 and TRBJ2-1, with 8 bases matching TRBD2. CDR3 length: 16 residues. Germline V gene sequence: CDR1 SGDLS, CDR2 YYNGEE. V lost 4 bases to trimming and J lost 10 bases; unmatched junction nucleotides: 16. The CDR3 sequence: CASSPKSGGTSREQFF. The CDR3 DNA reads as TGTGCCAGCAGCCCCAAGTCCGGGGGGACTAGTCGGGAGCAGTTCTTC.

This chain uses TRBV28 with TRBJ1-2; 8 bases line up with TRBD1. The CDR3 is 13 residues long. CDR1 MDHEN and CDR2 SYDVKM come from the germline V gene. Losses at the gene ends were 6 bases for V and 6 bases for J; bases not matched to a gene: 6. Here the CDR3 DNA reads TGTGCCAGCAGGGCCGGACAGGGCCATGGCTACACCTTC. Its translation: CASRAGQGHGYTF.

In its sample, this clone was seen a few times. This sequence joins TRBV27 and TRBJ1-5, with 7 bases identical to TRBD1. Losses at the gene ends were 5 bases for V and 1 base for J; bases not matched to a gene: 8. The V gene's germline CDR1 is MNHEY and CDR2 SMNVEV (reference sequence). The CDR3 contains 16 residues. The CDR3 is CASSDQGVLSNQPQHF. CDR3 DNA sequence: TGTGCCAGCAGTGATCAGGGGGTGTTGAGCAATCAGCCCCAGCATTTT.

V is TRBV4-1 and J is TRBJ2-7; no firm D call. V shed 0 bases and J shed 10 bases, with 13 bases lying between them. The CDR3 runs to 13 residues. Germline V lookup: CDR1 MGHRA, CDR2 YSYEKL. The CDR3 sequence: CASSQDIPEKQYF. The DNA for the CDR3 is TGCGCCAGCAGCCAAGATATTCCAGAAAAACAGTACTTC.

CDR3 amino acids: CASSETGSTDTQYF. The CDR3 DNA reads TGTGCCAGCAGTGAGACAGGGAGCACAGATACGCAGTATTTT. The V call is TRBV6-4, the J call TRBJ2-3, with 7 bases that match TRBD1. The CDR3 contains 14 residues. CDR1 and CDR2 from the germline V gene are MRHNA and SNTAGT. The J segment lost 0 bases and the V segment lost 3 bases, leaving 0 bases of the junction unmatched.

The chain carries TRBV29-1 and TRBJ1-1; D ambiguous. This CDR3 spans 15 amino acids. The germline CDR1 and CDR2 sequences are SQVTM and ANQGSEA. Trimming took off 2 bases at V and 1 base at J, with 14 bases between the two ends. The CDR3: CSVETLGLQNTEAFF. The CDR3 DNA follows: TGCAGCGTTGAAACCCTCGGACTTCAGAACACTGAAGCTTTCTTT. Full variable domain (missing parts from reference TRBV29-1 and TRBJ1-1): SAVISQKPSRDICQRGTSLTIQCQVDSQVTMMFWYRQQPGQSLTLIATANQGSEATYESGFVIDKFPISRPNLTFSTLTVSNMSPEDSSIYLCSVETLGLQNTEAFFGQGTRLTVV.

This sequence joins TRBV2 and TRBJ2-5, with 7 bases fitting TRBD1. The V segment lost 9 bases and the J segment 5 bases; nucleotides outside the gene matches: 6. Germline V gene sequence: CDR1 SNHLY, CDR2 FYNNEI. The CDR3 loop spans 12 amino acids. This CDR3 reads CASLTGVETQYF. The CDR3 region has the DNA TGTGCCAGTCTTACAGGGGTGGAGACCCAGTACTTC. Filled out from reference TRBV2 and TRBJ2-5, the complete variable domain reads EPEVTQTPSHQVTQMGQEVILRCVPISNHLYFYWYRQILGQKVEFLVSFYNNEISEKSEIFDDQFSVERPDGSNFTLKIRSTKLEDSAMYFCASLTGVETQYFGPGTRLLVL.

This chain joins TRBV11-2 and TRBJ2-5; tentatively, D is TRBD1 (5 bases). The V end lost 5 bases, the J end lost 0 bases, and 19 bases lay between the germline ends. The CDR3 runs 17 residues. Germline V gives CDR1 SGHAT, CDR2 FQNNGV. The CDR3 DNA follows: TGTGCCAGCAGCGCCCACGCGACAGCAAATTACCAAGAGACCCAGTACTTC. Its translation is CASSAHATANYQETQYF.

The gene calls are TRBV3-1 (or the pseudogene TRBV3-2) and TRBJ1-5; D uncertain. Germline loops: CDR1 LGHDT, CDR2 YNNKEL (reference sequence). Trimming stripped 1 base from V and 6 bases from J, with 13 bases between. This CDR3 is 15 amino acids long. DNA of the CDR3: TGTGCCAGCAGCCAAGCCGGCCCCGGGTTTCAGCCCCAGCATTTT. Its translation is CASSQAGPGFQPQHF.

The V gene is TRBV7-9, the J gene TRBJ1-1; D might be TRBD1 (5 bases). Looked up from germline, CDR1 is SEHNR and CDR2 is FQNEAQ (reference sequence). V was cut by 1 base and J by 7 bases, with 19 bases left in between. This CDR3 comprises 16 residues. CDR3 loop: CASSLVVFQGKGEAFF. The CDR3, as DNA: TGTGCCAGCAGCTTAGTTGTCTTCCAGGGAAAGGGTGAAGCTTTCTTT.

V gene TRBV19 combines with J gene TRBJ1-1; TRBD1 might be the D (6 bases). This CDR3 comprises 16 residues. V lost 9 bases and J lost 2, with 22 bases in between. Germline V gene sequence: CDR1 LNHDA, CDR2 SQIVND (reference sequence). This chain's CDR3 is CASSPISGVENTEAFF. The CDR3 bases are TGTGCCAGCAGCCCAATCTCAGGGGTTGAAAACACTGAAGCTTTCTTT.

This chain links TRBV4-1 with TRBJ2-6; TRBD1 might be the D (6 bases). V lost 0 bases and J lost 2, with 17 bases in between. Germline CDR1 reads MGHRA; CDR2 reads YSYEKL. The CDR3 covers 19 residues. As DNA, the CDR3 is TGCGCCAGCAGCCAAGATCAGGTCAGGGGATCGACTGGGGCCAACGTCCTGACTTTC. Translation gives CASSQDQVRGSTGANVLTF.